This T cell receptor beta chain is drawn from a study of T cells after yellow fever vaccination (dated by TCRdb to the late 2010s). At the level of the whole study: The SMART-Seq v4 Ultra Low Input RNA kit was used to prepare libraries from fractions with low cell numbers. To follow T-cell clones before and after both primary and booster YFV17D yellow fever vaccination, bulk TCR alpha and beta repertoires underwent longitudinal sequencing. Two healthy male donors, one aged 18 to 30 and one aged 30 to 40 years, were included in the cohort. Blood was collected at multiple timepoints before and after primary and secondary immunization, and bulk PBMC replicates and cell subsets were isolated.

This clonotype occurred a few times. Its cognate antigen has yet to be identified. No base quality values were provided; no much bigger clone lies one nucleotide off. Instrument on record: Illumina NovaSeq 6000. Synthesis of TCR cDNA relied on 5'RACE template switching, a step that introduced a universal primer site along with unique molecular identifiers. cDNA synthesis was primed from both the TCR alpha and TCR beta constant segments. Libraries were amplified in two PCR steps, with sample barcodes and sequencing adapters added in the second step. Libraries were sequenced on Illumina HiSeq 2500 (2x100 bp) or NovaSeq (2x150 bp). The study's processing was this. MIGEC handled demultiplexing of reads and collapsing into UMI consensus sequences, while MiXCR performed V(D)J alignment. Vaccine-responding clonotypes were defined with edgeR using replicate PBMC samples, requiring FDR below 0.01 and a log2 fold change above 5 up to day 15. CD4 or CD8 identity was assigned to each bulk clonotype according to whether the clonotype was present at higher abundance in the sequenced CD4 repertoire or the sequenced CD8 repertoire. The public reads were reanalyzed by TCRdb: fastp trimming at Q25, MiXCR alignment, in-frame beta chains only. Entries that share a CDR3 protein sequence are merged under the most common genes and DNA. In this record, the V and J calls reflect TCRdb's handling and not the investigators' own analysis. A total of 100,000 to 150,000 distinct CDR3 sequences appear in this sample, 8% to 10% of them only once. The ten largest clones add up to 40% of the sample.

This sample's treatment or condition label indicates: live attenuated yellow fever vaccine strain. PBMCs were isolated from peripheral blood using a standard Ficoll-Paque protocol. Dynabeads CD4 and CD8 positive selection kits were used to isolate CD4 and CD8 T-cell fractions. TriZol was used to extract RNA from bulk PBMCs, CD4 and CD8 fractions, and dextramer-positive and dextramer-negative fractions. The paper's findings and limits, for the study overall: Compared with the primary T-cell response, the secondary T-cell response was weaker but faster, peaking on day 5 rather than day 15. After the booster, most clones that had expanded after primary vaccination were detected again (over 95% of CD4 and roughly 86% of CD8), suggesting broad maintenance of memory. Because the study included only a couple of donors, the extent to which the findings can be generalized is limited. Because abundant contaminating clonotypes from the bulk population could be contained in FACS-sorted repertoires, computational filtering was required. A small fraction of clonotypes showed up in both the CD4 and CD8 compartments, probably as a result of convergent recombination.

This receptor was taken from a man aged 18 to 29 who received the YFV17D yellow fever vaccine. Sequenced material: CD8+ T cells sorted from PBMCs, taken on the day of the yellow fever booster vaccination.

The nucleotide sequence is TGTGCCAGCAGCTTTATGTCAGGGTTTATCCAAGAGACCCAGTACTTC. Its amino acids are CASSFMSGFIQETQYF. The chain links TRBV5-5 with TRBJ2-5, with a weak D call of TRBD1 (5 bases match). Spanning cysteine to phenylalanine, the CDR3 consists of 16 amino acids. Solely the CDR3 DNA is kept, with 48 bases framed from the first base. Per the germline V gene (reference sequence), SGHKS is the CDR1 and YYEKEE is the CDR2. V and J lose 2 bases and 1 base, and a span of 15 bases separates them.